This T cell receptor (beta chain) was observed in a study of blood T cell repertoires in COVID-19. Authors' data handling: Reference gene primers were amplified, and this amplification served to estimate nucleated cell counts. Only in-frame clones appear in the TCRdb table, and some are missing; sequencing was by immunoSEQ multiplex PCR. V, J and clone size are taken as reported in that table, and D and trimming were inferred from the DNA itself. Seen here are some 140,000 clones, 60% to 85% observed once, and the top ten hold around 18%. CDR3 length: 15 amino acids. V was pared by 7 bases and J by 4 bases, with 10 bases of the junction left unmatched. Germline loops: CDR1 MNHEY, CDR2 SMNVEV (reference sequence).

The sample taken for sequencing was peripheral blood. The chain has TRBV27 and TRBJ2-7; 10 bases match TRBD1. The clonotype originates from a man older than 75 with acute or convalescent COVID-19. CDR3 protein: CASTTGTGESYEQYF. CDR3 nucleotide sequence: TGTGCCAGCACAACTGGGACAGGGGAATCGTACGAGCAGTACTTC.